This T cell receptor (beta chain) was found in a study of shared clonotypes between healthy human individuals. This CDR3 has 15 residues. From germline, CDR1 is MGHRA and CDR2 YSYEKL. V lost 6 bases, J lost 3 bases, and 6 bases stayed unmatched. TCRdb keeps only in-frame clones here, not all; method: immunoSEQ multiplex PCR. The sample has some 2,000,000 clones, roughly 94% seen once. This receptor was obtained from a young man in good health. Source material: naive CD4+ T cells sorted from blood. As for subset: CD45RA+ positively selected. The chain couples TRBV4-1 to TRBJ2-1; 9 nucleotides agree with TRBD2. The CDR3 spells CASSTGLALYNEQFF. CDR3 sequence (DNA): TGCGCCAGCAGTACGGGACTAGCCCTCTACAATGAGCAGTTCTTC.